The 8 T cell receptor beta chains given below trace back to one sample, sequenced in a study of T cells expressing NK-cell markers (dated by TCRdb to about 2020). Library method: 5' RACE. The listed sequencing device is Illumina HiSeq 2000. After TCRdb reprocessed the reads, each CDR3 protein sequence was kept as one row, without DNA. The sample's table lists a count of roughly 450,000 distinct CDR3 sequences. The ten largest clones capture approximately 1.5% of the sample. Specimen: blood T cells: a sorted CD56 or NKG2C T cell subset, CD4+ or CD8+ T cells, or bulk PBMC T cells (not recorded which). The source of these receptors is a woman in her fifties or sixties in good health. Donor details come from another sample of the same person, matched by shared clones.

This sequence joins TRBV12-3 or TRBV12-4 and TRBJ1-5; the D call of TRBD1 rests on TCRdb alone, since no DNA is present to check it. The CDR3 runs to 13 residues. CDR3 in amino acids: CASSPSGTGGQHF.

The chain employs TRBV13 and TRBJ2-5; the D gene TCRdb calls, TRBD2, cannot be checked with no DNA. CDR3 length equals 16 residues. The germline V gene encodes CDR1 PRHDT and CDR2 FYEKMQ (reference sequence). CDR3: CASSSRTSGIQETQYF.

The V call is TRBV28, the J call TRBJ2-5; TCRdb returns TRBD1, unconfirmable since there is no DNA. The CDR3 is made up of 16 amino acids. Germline V CDR1 and CDR2: MDHEN, SYDVKM. This chain's CDR3 is CASSPPGQARQETQYF.

The chain couples TRBV2 to TRBJ1-1. In germline, CDR1 is SNHLY, CDR2 FYNNEI. The CDR3 consists of 16 residues. The CDR3 here is CASGRDGGLGNTEAFF.

V and J are TRBV15 and TRBJ2-7; as DNA is missing, the TRBD2 call by TCRdb cannot be tested. The CDR3 runs 18 residues. CDR1 and CDR2 (germline): LNHNV, YYDKDF (reference sequence). The CDR3: CATSGAGGSGRNHYEQYF. Filled out from reference TRBV15 and TRBJ2-7, the complete variable domain reads DAMVIQNPRYQVTQFGKPVTLSCSQTLNHNVMYWYQQKSSQAPKLLFHYYDKDFNNEADTPDNFQSRRPNTSFCFLDIRSPGLGDTAMYLCATSGAGGSGRNHYEQYFGPGTRLTVT.

CDR3 sequence: CASGLVAGYENIQYF. The chain joins TRBV12-5 to TRBJ2-4; the TCRdb D gene call, TRBD1, has no DNA to confirm it. CDR3 size: 15 residues. Germline loops: CDR1 LGHNT, CDR2 FRNRAP.

This chain uses TRBV28 with TRBJ2-4. There are 13 residues in the CDR3. Germline V gene lookup returns CDR1 MDHEN and CDR2 SYDVKM. The CDR3 spells CASRDLAKNIQYF. The full variable domain, completed using reference TRBV28 and TRBJ2-4, is DVKVTQSSRYLVKRTGEKVFLECVQDMDHENMFWYRQDPGLGLRLIYFSYDVKMKEKGDIPEGYSVSREKKERFSLILESASTNQTSMYLCASRDLAKNIQYFGAGTRLSVL.

This chain joins TRBV6-6 and TRBJ2-1; TCRdb gives TRBD2 as the D gene, but with no DNA this cannot be confirmed. This CDR3 region has 12 residues. Germline CDR1 and CDR2: MNHNY and SVGAGI (reference sequence). The CDR3 is CASSYSRGEQFF.